This TCR beta chain was retrieved from a study of shared clonotypes between healthy human individuals. Clones were read by immunoSEQ multiplex PCR, and TCRdb kept only the in-frame ones, dropping some. Of about 490,000 clones in the sample, roughly 78% were seen once. Per germline, CDR1 MNHEY and CDR2 SMNVEV (reference sequence). V lost 7 bases, J lost 4 bases, and 19 bases lay in between. This CDR3 is built from 15 residues. It was some 84 million PBMCs that unsorted samples used for genomic DNA. This chain joins TRBV27 and TRBJ1-2; weak D call: TRBD1 (6 bases). The receptor comes from a middle-aged woman in good health. Some clones in this sample may be carry-over from other donors' samples. The sequenced sample was PBMCs. CDR3 bases: TGTGCCAGCACCCCCTGGGGGGCAGGGAGCTATGGCTACACCTTC. As protein: CASTPWGAGSYGYTF.